This T cell receptor beta chain appears in the sequencing data of a study of blood T cell repertoires in COVID-19. At the level of the study: From the United States, Italy and Spain came samples of acute and convalescent COVID-19. T cells, B-cell-depleted T cells, or PBMCs provided the cDNA or gDNA that served as material.

Original methodology: Reference gene primer amplification yielded estimated nucleated cell counts. TCRdb's copy holds only in-frame clones and misses some; the assay was immunoSEQ multiplex PCR. V and J calls plus clone size are reproduced from that table; the DNA served to infer D and trimming. The sample carries around 57,000 clones, approximately 90% recorded once. Germline CDR1 is SGHNT and CDR2 is YYREEE (reference sequence). V was shortened by 2 bases and J by 1 base, with 7 bases between the two germline ends. This CDR3 has 15 residues. The TCR originated in a man aged 50-59 years with acute or convalescent COVID-19. The sequencing input was peripheral blood. The gene calls are TRBV5-4 and TRBJ2-6; D possibly corresponds to TRBD1 (6 bases). CDR3 amino acids: CASSLQGSGANVLTF. CDR3 DNA: TGTGCCAGCAGCTTACAGGGTTCTGGGGCCAACGTCCTGACTTTC.